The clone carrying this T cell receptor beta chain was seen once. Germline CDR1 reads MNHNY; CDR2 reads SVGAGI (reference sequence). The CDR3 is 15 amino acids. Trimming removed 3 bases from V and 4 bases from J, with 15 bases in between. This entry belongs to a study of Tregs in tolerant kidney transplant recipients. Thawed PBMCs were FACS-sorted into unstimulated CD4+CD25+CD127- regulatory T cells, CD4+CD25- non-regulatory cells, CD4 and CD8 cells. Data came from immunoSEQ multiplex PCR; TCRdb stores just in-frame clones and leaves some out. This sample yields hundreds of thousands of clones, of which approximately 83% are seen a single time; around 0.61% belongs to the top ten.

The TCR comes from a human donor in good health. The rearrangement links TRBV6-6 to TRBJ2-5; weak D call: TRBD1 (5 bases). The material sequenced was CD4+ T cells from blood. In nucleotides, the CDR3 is TGTGCCAGCAGTTATTGGGCAGGGCAGGTAGAGACCCAGTACTTC. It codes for CASSYWAGQVETQYF.